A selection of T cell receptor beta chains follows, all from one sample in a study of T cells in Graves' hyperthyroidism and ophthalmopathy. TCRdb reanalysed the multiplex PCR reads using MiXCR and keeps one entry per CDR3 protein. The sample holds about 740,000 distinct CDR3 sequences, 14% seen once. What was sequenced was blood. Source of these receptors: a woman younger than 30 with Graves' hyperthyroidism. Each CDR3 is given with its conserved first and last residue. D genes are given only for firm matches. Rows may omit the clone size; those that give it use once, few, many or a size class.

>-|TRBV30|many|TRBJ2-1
TGTGCCTGGAGTGTACTTGGCAGGTATGAGCAGTTCTTC
CAWSVLGRYEQFF
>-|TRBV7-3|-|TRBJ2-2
TGTGCCAGCAGCGCCTACTTGACCGGGGAGCTGTTTTTT
CASSAYLTGELFF
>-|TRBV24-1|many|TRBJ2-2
TGTGCCACCAGCGACAGGAACACCGGGGAGCTGTTTTTT
CATSDRNTGELFF
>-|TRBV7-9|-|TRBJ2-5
TGTGCCAGCAGCGTAGAGGGACTGATTAAAGAGACCCAGTACTTC
CASSVEGLIKETQYF
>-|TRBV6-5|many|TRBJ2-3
TGTGCCAGCAGTTACGGGGCCACAGATACGCAGTATTTT
CASSYGATDTQYF
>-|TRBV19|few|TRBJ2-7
TGTGCCAGTAGTATAGATAGGGAGCTCGAGCAGTACTTC
CASSIDRELEQYF
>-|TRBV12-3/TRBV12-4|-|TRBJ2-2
TGTGCCAGCAGGGAAAGGGGCGGGGAGCTGTTTTTT
CASRERGGELFF
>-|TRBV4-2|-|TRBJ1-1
TGTGCCAGCAGCAGGGTAGGAGGATTGAACACTGAAGCTTTCTTT
CASSRVGGLNTEAFF
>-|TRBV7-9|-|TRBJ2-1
TGTGCCAGCGGGCGGGGACGCTCCTACAATGAGCAGTTCTTC
CASGRGRSYNEQFF
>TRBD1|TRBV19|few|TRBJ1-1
TGTGCCAGTAAGACAGGGTGGAACACTGAAGCTTTCTTT
CASKTGWNTEAFF
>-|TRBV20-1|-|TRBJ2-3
TGCAGTGCTAGAGCCTTGATCGTGCGGCAGTATTTT
CSARALIVRQYF
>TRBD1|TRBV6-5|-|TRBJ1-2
TGTGCCAGCAGTTACAGGACAGGGGCCTATGGCTACACCTTC
CASSYRTGAYGYTF
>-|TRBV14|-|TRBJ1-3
TGTGCCAGCAGCCAAGATCTGATAGGCAGGACCTCTGGAAACACCATATATTTT
CASSQDLIGRTSGNTIYF
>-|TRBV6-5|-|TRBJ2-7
TGTGCCAGCAGTTACTCCAGCGGAGGCCTGAGGAGCTCCTACGAGCAGTACTTC
CASSYSSGGLRSSYEQYF
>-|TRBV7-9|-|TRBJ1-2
TGTGCCAGCAGCTCCAAAGGACGGGAAAACTATGGCTACACCTTC
CASSSKGRENYGYTF
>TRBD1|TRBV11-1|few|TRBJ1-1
TGTGCCAGCAGTTGGGACAGAACTGTGAACACTGAAGCTTTCTTT
CASSWDRTVNTEAFF
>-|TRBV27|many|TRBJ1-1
TGTGCCAGCAGTTGGACAGAGAACACTGAAGCTTTCTTT
CASSWTENTEAFF
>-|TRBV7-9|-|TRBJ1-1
TGTGCCAGCAGCACACGGGACCACCCAGAAGCTTTCTTT
CASSTRDHPEAFF
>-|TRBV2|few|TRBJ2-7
TGTGCCAGCACCGGAGGGTGGTCCTACGAGCAGTACTTC
CASTGGWSYEQYF
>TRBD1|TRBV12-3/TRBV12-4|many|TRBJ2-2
TGTGCCAGCAGTATCTACCCGGGACAGGAAAAGGTCGGGGAGCTGTTTTTT
CASSIYPGQEKVGELFF
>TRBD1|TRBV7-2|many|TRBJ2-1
TGTGCCAGCAGCTTAGATGGGGATGGGGCTTTAGGGGGCGCGGGCGGCTACAATGAGCAGTTCTTC
CASSLDGDGALGGAGGYNEQFF
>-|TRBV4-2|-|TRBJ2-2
TGTGCCAGCAGCCAAGTCCTTAGGGGCACCGGGGAGCTGTTTTTT
CASSQVLRGTGELFF
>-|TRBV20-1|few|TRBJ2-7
TGCAGTGCTAGAGCCCTAGGGCAGGCTACCTACGAGCAGTACTTC
CSARALGQATYEQYF
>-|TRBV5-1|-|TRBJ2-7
TGCGCCAGCAGTTCGGACGTGAGGGAGCAGTACTTC
CASSSDVREQYF
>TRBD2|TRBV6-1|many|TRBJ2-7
TGTGCCAGCAGGCAAAGCGGGAGCGTCTCCTACGAGCAGTACTTC
CASRQSGSVSYEQYF
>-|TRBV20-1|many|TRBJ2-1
TGCAGTACGCTGTTGGGTGTGGTCAATGAGCAGTTCTTC
CSTLLGVVNEQFF
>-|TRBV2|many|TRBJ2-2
TGTGCCAGCAGTGCCGGGACACTCACCGGGGAGCTGTTTTTT
CASSAGTLTGELFF
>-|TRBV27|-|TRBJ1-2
TGTGCCAGCAGTTTATCTGGGAATGGCTACACCTTC
CASSLSGNGYTF
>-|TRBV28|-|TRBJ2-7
TGTGCCAGCAGTGTCCAGGGAAAGGCCTACGAGCAGTACTTC
CASSVQGKAYEQYF
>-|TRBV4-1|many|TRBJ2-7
TGCGCCAGCAGCCAAGATGGCTGGGGGGCCTACGACGAGCAGTACTTC
CASSQDGWGAYDEQYF
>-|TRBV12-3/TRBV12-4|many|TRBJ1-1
TGTGCCAGCAGGTTTCGGGACAACACTGAAGCTTTCTTT
CASRFRDNTEAFF
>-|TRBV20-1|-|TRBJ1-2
TGCAGTGCTAGTCACTATGGCTACACCTTC
CSASHYGYTF
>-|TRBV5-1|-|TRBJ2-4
TGCGCCAGCAGCTTGACCCGGGCCGCTAGCCACATTCAGTACTTC
CASSLTRAASHIQYF
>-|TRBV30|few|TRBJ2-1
TGTGCCTGGAGGCCGGCGGGCAACCCCTACAATGAGCAGTTCTTC
CAWRPAGNPYNEQFF
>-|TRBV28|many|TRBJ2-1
TGTGCCAGTTGGACTGGGGGTTACAATGAGCAGTTCTTC
CASWTGGYNEQFF
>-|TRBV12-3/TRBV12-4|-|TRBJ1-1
TGTGCCAGCAGTTTGTCAGGGGCAGAGACTGAAGCTTTCTTT
CASSLSGAETEAFF
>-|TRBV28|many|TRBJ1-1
TGTGCCAGCATCCCCCCGACAGTTAACACTGAAGCTTTCTTT
CASIPPTVNTEAFF
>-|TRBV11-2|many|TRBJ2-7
TGTGCCAGCAGCCCCGAGGACTTCTCCTACGAGCAGTACTTC
CASSPEDFSYEQYF
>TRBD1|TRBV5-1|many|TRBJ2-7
TGCGCCAGCAGCATTGACCCGGGACAGGGGGCGTTCGAGCAGTACTTC
CASSIDPGQGAFEQYF
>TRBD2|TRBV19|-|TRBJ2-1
TGTGCCAGTACCAAGTATATGGGACTAGCGGGAGTGGGTGAGCAGTTCTTC
CASTKYMGLAGVGEQFF
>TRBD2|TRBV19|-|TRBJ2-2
TGTGCCAGTAGTGCCGGGGTCGGGAGAGCGGGGAGTGCCGGGGAGCTGTTTTTT
CASSAGVGRAGSAGELFF
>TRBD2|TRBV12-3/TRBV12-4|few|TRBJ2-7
TGTGCCAGCAATCCGGGGGGGAGTGAGCAGTACTTC
CASNPGGSEQYF
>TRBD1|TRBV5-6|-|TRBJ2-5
TGTGCCAGCAGCGAACAGGGGGCGCTCGGAGAGACCCAGTACTTC
CASSEQGALGETQYF
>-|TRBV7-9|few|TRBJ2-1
TGTGCCAGCAGCTTCCTAAGGAACTACGAGCAGTTCTTC
CASSFLRNYEQFF
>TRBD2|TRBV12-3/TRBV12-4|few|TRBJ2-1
TGTGCCAGCAGCGTGGGACTAGCGGGATGGCATGAGCAGTTCTTC
CASSVGLAGWHEQFF
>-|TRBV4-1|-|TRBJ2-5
TGCGCCAGCAGCCGGAAGGCCTTAGCGGACCAAGAGACCCAGTACTTC
CASSRKALADQETQYF
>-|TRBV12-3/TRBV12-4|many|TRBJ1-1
TGTGCCAGCAGGGTACAGGGTGGCGCCACTGAAGCTTTCTTT
CASRVQGGATEAFF
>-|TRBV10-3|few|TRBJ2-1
TGTGCCATCAGTGAGGGGGCGCGGCACAATGAGCAGTTCTTC
CAISEGARHNEQFF
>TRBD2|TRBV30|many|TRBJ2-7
TGTGCCTGGAGGACTAGCGGGACCCACGAGCAGTACTTC
CAWRTSGTHEQYF
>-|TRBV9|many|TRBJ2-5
TGTGCCAGCAGCGTAGGGGGGGCTGCGGAGACCCAGTACTTC
CASSVGGAAETQYF
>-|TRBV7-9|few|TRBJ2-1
TGTGCCAGCACCCCTGGGAGGTACAATGAGCAGTTCTTC
CASTPGRYNEQFF
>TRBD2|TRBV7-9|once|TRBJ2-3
TGTGCCAGCAGCTTAGCGCTCGGGACTAGCGATACAGATACGCAGTATTTT
CASSLALGTSDTDTQYF
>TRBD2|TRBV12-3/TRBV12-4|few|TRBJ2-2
TGTGCCAGCAGTTCAAAAAAGGGACTAGCGGGAGCTACCGGGGAGCTGTTTTTT
CASSSKKGLAGATGELFF